This T cell receptor beta chain was sequenced for a study of T-cell reconstitution after alpha-beta-depleted transplantation in children. As it was prepared, the TCRbeta library received unique molecular identifiers. Via MiXCR, TCRdb re-called the PCR reads, giving one row per CDR3 protein. The table shows fewer than 150,000 distinct CDR3 sequences, with roughly 10% occurring only once. The CDR3 has 15 amino acids. Trimming cost V 0 bases and J 8 bases; bases outside gene matches: 4. Looked up from germline, CDR1 is MNHEY and CDR2 is SVGEGT. The sequence derives from a girl under two years old who had a stem cell transplant for combined immunodeficiency, so the T cells may come from the graft donor. The sample in question was PBMCs, mostly from graft donor cells, obtained 180 days after TCRalphabeta/CD19-depleted stem cell transplant. V usage is TRBV6-2 or TRBV6-3 and J usage is TRBJ1-6; 7 nucleotides align to TRBD1. CDR3: CASSYSAGQYSPLHF. CDR3 bases: TGTGCCAGCAGTTACTCAGCGGGACAGTATTCACCCCTCCACTTT.